This T cell receptor beta chain derives from a study of technical replicates of blood from a handful of donors. CDR3 length: 14 residues. Germline values: CDR1 SQVTM, CDR2 ANQGSEA. Unmatched junction bases numbered 12, after V lost 6 bases and J lost 8 bases. TCRdb keeps only in-frame clones here, not all; method: immunoSEQ multiplex PCR. The table includes about 74,000 clones, about 95% detected once. The receptor was isolated from a human donor in good health. This chain links TRBV29-1 with TRBJ1-2; 10 bases fit TRBD1. Sequencing was performed on T cells isolated from PBMCs. For the CDR3, the DNA is TGCAGCGTGTTCCCCGGGACAGGGGTAGTCGGCTACACCTTC. It is translated as CSVFPGTGVVGYTF.